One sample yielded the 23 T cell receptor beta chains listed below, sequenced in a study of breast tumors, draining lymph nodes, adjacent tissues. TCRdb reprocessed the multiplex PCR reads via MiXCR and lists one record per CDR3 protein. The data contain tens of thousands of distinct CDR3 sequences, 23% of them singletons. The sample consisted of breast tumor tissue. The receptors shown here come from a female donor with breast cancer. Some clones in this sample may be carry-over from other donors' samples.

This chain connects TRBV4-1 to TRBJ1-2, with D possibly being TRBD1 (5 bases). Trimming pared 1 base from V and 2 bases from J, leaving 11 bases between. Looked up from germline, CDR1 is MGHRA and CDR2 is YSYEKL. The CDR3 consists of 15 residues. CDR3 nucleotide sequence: TGCGCCAGCAGCCAAGTTGGGGGATGGAACTATGGCTACACCTTC. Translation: CASSQVGGWNYGYTF.

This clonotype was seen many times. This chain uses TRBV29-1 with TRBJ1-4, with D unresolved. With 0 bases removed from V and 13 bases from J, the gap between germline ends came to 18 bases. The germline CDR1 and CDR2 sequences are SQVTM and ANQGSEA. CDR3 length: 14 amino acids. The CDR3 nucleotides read TGCAGCGTTGAAGATACCCAGGTCCCGAATAGACTGTTTTTT. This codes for CSVEDTQVPNRLFF.

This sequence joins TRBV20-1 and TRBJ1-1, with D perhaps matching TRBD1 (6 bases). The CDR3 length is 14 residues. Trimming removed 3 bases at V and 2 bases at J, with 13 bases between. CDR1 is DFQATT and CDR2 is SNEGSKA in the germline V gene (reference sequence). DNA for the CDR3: TGCAGTGCTAGGAAAGGGGGGTCCAACACTGAAGCTTTCTTT. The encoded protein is CSARKGGSNTEAFF.

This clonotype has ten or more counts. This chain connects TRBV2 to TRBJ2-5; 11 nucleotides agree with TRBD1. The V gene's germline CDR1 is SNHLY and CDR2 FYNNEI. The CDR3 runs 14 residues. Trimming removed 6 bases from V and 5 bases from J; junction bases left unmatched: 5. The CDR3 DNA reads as TGTGCCAGCAGGGGGACAGGGGGATGGGAGACCCAGTACTTC. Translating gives CASRGTGGWETQYF.

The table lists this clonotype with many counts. Here the CDR3 DNA reads TGTGCCAGCAGTTCCTTGACTGTTAACACCGGGGAGCTGTTTTTT. Its translation is CASSSLTVNTGELFF. V is TRBV6-5 and J is TRBJ2-2; no definite D call. V lost 4 bases to trimming and J lost 2 bases, with 11 bases between them. Germline V gives CDR1 MNHEY, CDR2 SVGAGI. This CDR3 comprises 15 residues.

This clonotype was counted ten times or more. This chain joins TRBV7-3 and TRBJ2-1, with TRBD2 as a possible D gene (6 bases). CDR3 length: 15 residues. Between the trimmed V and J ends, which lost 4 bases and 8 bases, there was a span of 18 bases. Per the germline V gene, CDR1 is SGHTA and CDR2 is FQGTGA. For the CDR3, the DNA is TGTGCCAGCAGCTCCCGCGGAGGGCCCTGGGATGAGCAGTTCTTC. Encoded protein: CASSSRGGPWDEQFF.

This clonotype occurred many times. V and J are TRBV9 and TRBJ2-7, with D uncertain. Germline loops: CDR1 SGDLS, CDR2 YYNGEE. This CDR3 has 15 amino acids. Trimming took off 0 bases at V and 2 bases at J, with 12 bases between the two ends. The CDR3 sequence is CASSVGGGSPYEQYF. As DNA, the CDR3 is TGTGCCAGCAGCGTAGGAGGCGGCTCCCCCTACGAGCAGTACTTC.

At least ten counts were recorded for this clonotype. DNA of the CDR3: TGTGCCAGCAGCTCCCGGACAGCCCAGCTGGATACGCAGTATTTT. Encoded protein: CASSSRTAQLDTQYF. The chain uses TRBV11-2 and TRBJ2-3; maybe TRBD1 (6 bases). Germline V lookup: CDR1 SGHAT, CDR2 FQNNGV. CDR3 length: 15 residues. Trimming pared 4 bases from V and 6 bases from J, leaving 17 bases between.

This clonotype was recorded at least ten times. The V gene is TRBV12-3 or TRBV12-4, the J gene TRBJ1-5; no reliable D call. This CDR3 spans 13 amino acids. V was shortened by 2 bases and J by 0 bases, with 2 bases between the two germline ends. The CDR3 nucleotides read TGTGCCAGCAGTTTACATAGCAATCAGCCCCAGCATTTT. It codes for CASSLHSNQPQHF.

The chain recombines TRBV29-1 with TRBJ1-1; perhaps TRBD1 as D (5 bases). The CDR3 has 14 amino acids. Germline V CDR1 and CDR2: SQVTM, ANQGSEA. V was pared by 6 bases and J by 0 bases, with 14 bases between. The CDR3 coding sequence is TGCAGCGTCGTAGAGGGGCGGATGAACACTGAAGCTTTCTTT. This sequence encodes CSVVEGRMNTEAFF.

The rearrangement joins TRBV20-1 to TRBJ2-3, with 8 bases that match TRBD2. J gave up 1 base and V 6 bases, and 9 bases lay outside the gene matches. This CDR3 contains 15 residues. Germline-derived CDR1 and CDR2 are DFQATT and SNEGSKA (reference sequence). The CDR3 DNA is TGCAGTGCCCTGTCACTAGCGGACCGCACAGATACGCAGTATTTT. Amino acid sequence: CSALSLADRTDTQYF.

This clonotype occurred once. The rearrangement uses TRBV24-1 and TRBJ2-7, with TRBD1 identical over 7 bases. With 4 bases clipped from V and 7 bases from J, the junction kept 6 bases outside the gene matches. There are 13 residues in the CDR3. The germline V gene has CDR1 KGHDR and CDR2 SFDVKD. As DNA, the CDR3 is TGTGCCACCAGTGACCCGGGACAGCGGGAGCAGTACTTC. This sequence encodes CATSDPGQREQYF.

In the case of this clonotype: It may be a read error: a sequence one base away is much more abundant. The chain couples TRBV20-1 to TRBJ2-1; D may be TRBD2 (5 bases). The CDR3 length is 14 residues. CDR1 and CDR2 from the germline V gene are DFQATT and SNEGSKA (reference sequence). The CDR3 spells CSARIGVHYSEQFF. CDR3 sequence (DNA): TGCAGTGCTAGAATCGGGGTTCACTACAGTGAGCAGTTCTTC.

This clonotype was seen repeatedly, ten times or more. CDR3 DNA sequence: TGCGCCAGCAGCTCACAAGGACGCACCTACGAGCAGTACTTC. Translating gives CASSSQGRTYEQYF. The chain uses TRBV5-1 and TRBJ2-7; no clear D. The CDR3 length is 14 residues. Germline V CDR1 and CDR2: SGHRS, YFSETQ. V was clipped by 3 bases and J by 2 bases, with 12 bases between them.

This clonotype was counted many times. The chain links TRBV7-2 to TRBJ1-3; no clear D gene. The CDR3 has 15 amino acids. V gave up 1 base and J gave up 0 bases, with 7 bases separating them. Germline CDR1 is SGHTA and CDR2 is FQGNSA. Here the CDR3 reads CASSLGEDSGNTIYF. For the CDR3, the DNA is TGTGCCAGCAGCTTAGGCGAGGACTCTGGAAACACCATATATTTT.

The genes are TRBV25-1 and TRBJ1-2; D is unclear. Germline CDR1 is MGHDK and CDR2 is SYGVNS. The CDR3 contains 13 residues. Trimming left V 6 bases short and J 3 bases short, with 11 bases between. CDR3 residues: CASRSGLDYGYTF. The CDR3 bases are TGTGCCAGCAGGTCCGGGCTCGACTATGGCTACACCTTC.

This chain's CDR3 is CASSPGQGHDEQFF. As DNA, the CDR3 is TGTGCCAGCAGTCCTGGACAGGGGCACGATGAGCAGTTCTTC. This chain uses TRBV7-2 with TRBJ2-1; 9 nucleotides line up with TRBD1. V shed 6 bases, J shed 8 bases, and the junction held 8 bases outside the gene matches. This CDR3 has 14 amino acids. Germline V gene data show CDR1 as SGHTA and CDR2 as FQGNSA.

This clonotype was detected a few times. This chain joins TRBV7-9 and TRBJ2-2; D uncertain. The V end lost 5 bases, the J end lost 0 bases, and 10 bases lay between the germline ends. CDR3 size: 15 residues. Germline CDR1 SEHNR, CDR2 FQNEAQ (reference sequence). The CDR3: CASSVYRSNTGELFF. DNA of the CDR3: TGTGCCAGCAGCGTCTACCGCTCGAACACCGGGGAGCTGTTTTTT. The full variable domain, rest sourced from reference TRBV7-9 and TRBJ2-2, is DTGVSQNPRHKITKRGQNVTFRCDPISEHNRLYWYRQTLGQGPEFLTYFQNEAQLEKSRLLSDRFSAERPKGSFSTLEIQRTEQGDSAMYLCASSVYRSNTGELFFGEGSRLTVL.

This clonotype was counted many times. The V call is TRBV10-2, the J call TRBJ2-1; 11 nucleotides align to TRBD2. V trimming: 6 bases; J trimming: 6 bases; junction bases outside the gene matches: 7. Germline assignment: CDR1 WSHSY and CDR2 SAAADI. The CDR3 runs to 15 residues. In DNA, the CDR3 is TGCGCCAGCAGACCACTAGCGGGGGACTCCAATGAGCAGTTCTTC. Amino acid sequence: CASRPLAGDSNEQFF.

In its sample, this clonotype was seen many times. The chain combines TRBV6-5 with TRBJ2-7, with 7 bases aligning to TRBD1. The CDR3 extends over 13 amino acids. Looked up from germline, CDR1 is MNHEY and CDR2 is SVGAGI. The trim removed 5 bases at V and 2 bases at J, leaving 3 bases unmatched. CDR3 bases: TGTGCCAGCAGTCAACAGGGGACCTACGAGCAGTACTTC. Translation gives CASSQQGTYEQYF.

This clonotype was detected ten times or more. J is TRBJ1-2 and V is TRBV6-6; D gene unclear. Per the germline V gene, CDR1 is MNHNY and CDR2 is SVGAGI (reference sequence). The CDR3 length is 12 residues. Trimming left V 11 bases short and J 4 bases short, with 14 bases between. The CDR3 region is CALGGPFYGYTF. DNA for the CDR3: TGTGCCCTCGGCGGGCCCTTCTATGGCTACACCTTC.

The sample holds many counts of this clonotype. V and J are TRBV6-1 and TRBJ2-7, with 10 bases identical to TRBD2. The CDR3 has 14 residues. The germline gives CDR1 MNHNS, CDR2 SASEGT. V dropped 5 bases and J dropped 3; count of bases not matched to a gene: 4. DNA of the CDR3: TGTGCCAGCAGTTTTAGCGGGGGGCACTACGAGCAGTACTTC. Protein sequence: CASSFSGGHYEQYF.

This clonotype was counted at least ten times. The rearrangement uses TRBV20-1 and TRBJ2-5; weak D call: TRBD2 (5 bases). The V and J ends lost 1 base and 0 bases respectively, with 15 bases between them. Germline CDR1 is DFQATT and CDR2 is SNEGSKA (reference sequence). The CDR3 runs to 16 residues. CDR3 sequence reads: CSARGLTSVYQETQYF. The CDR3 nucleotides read TGCAGTGCTAGAGGGCTAACTAGTGTTTACCAAGAGACCCAGTACTTC.